The 6 T cell receptor beta chains below were found in one sample sequenced in a study of blood T cells in healthy people across ages. Primers used in a second PCR of roughly 7 to 12 cycles were a sample-barcoded 5' primer and a J-beta primer mix. TCRdb processed the 5' RACE reads anew with MiXCR; each CDR3 protein has one entry. The sample carries roughly 1.4 million distinct CDR3 sequences, approximately 59% recorded once. Sequencing was carried out using blood. These receptors were obtained from a man aged 18 to 30 in good health.

This clonotype has just a few counts. The chain combines TRBV4-1 with TRBJ2-7, with a tentative D call TRBD1 (6 bases). The CDR3 is made up of 15 amino acids. V was trimmed by 4 bases and J by 1 base, leaving 14 bases between them. Germline values: CDR1 MGHRA, CDR2 YSYEKL. The CDR3 sequence: CASSPIRDKSYEQYF. The CDR3, as DNA: TGCGCCAGCAGCCCCATCCGGGACAAATCCTACGAGCAGTACTTC.

This clonotype was counted between two and nine times. This sequence joins TRBV6-7 and TRBJ2-7; D call uncertain. TRBV6-7 carries the ORF label, with uncertain function. The CDR3 loop spans 14 amino acids. V was pared by 8 bases and J by 5 bases, with 19 bases between. CDR3 DNA sequence: TGTGCCAGCGTTAGGATCCCTGGGTTGAACGAGCAGTACTTC. Translation gives CASVRIPGLNEQYF.

This chain joins TRBV11-2 and TRBJ2-7; D uncertain. CDR1 and CDR2 from the germline V gene are SGHAT and FQNNGV. The CDR3 covers 15 residues. The germline V and J ends were trimmed by 5 bases and 0 bases, with 14 bases remaining between them. CDR3 DNA sequence: TGTGCCAGCAGCCAGTTTACTAAAAGCTCCTACGAGCAGTACTTC. Translating gives CASSQFTKSSYEQYF.

This clonotype was counted a few times. V gene TRBV20-1 combines with J gene TRBJ2-7; possibly TRBD1 for D (8 bases). The CDR3 spans 14 residues. The germline V and J ends were trimmed by 6 bases and 5 bases, with 20 bases remaining between them. CDR1 is DFQATT and CDR2 is SNEGSKA in the germline V gene (reference sequence). Here the CDR3 reads CSASNRGSGDEQYF. The CDR3 DNA reads TGCAGTGCATCAAACAGGGGGAGCGGGGACGAGCAGTACTTC.

The chain combines TRBV10-3 with TRBJ2-2; the D gene is possibly TRBD1 (6 bases). The V and J ends lost 7 bases and 9 bases respectively, with 15 bases between them. CDR3 size: 13 residues. The germline V gene has CDR1 ENHRY and CDR2 SYGVKD. DNA for the CDR3: TGTGCCATCACCACCGGACAGACCCGGGAGCTGTTTTTT. Protein sequence: CAITTGQTRELFF.

As to this clonotype: At one end, the junction sequence differs from germline, possibly due to a read error. The V and J genes are TRBV5-1 and TRBJ2-3, with TRBD2 matching 8 bases. Germline V gene sequence: CDR1 SGHRS, CDR2 YFSETQ. The CDR3 contains 15 residues. The CDR3 DNA is TGCGCAAGCAAATCGGTAGCGGGACGCACAGATACGCAGTATTTT. This sequence encodes CASKSVAGRTDTQYF. The entire variable domain, with the rest obtained from reference TRBV5-1 and TRBJ2-3, is as follows: KAGVTQTPRYLIKTRGQQVTLSCSPISGHRSVSWYQQTPGQGLQFLFEYFSETQRNKGNFPGRFSGRQFSNSRSEMNVSTLELGDSALYLCASKSVAGRTDTQYFGPGTRLTVL.